The rows below give T cell receptor beta chains drawn from one sample of a study of T cell repertoires in cytomegalovirus infection. TCRdb fed the reads into MiXCR, producing one record per CDR3 protein. Of just under 550,000 distinct CDR3 sequences in the sample, approximately 25% were seen once. Source material: PBMCs. These receptors all come from a human donor in good health (CMV status not recorded). Some clones in this sample may be carry-over from other donors' samples. Both conserved end residues are part of each CDR3. Fields, in order: J gene, D gene, clone size, V gene, CDR3 DNA, CDR3 protein. D genes are given only for firm matches. Size is omitted from some rows. Given values are once, few, many or a class for expanded clones.

J gene: TRBJ2-3; D gene: TRBD1; clone size: -; V gene: TRBV18; CDR3 DNA: TGTGCCAGCTCACCACCCGGGGGACAGGGGGAGTATTTT; CDR3 protein: CASSPPGGQGEYF
J gene: TRBJ2-1; D gene: TRBD2; clone size: many; V gene: TRBV6-2/TRBV6-3; CDR3 DNA: TGTGCCAGCAGCATCATAGCGGGAGGGCGAAGCTCCTACAATGAGCAGTTCTTC; CDR3 protein: CASSIIAGGRSSYNEQFF
J gene: TRBJ1-1; D gene: TRBD1; clone size: many; V gene: TRBV7-2; CDR3 DNA: TGTGCCAGCAGCCCGATAACTCAGGGGGCTTGGAGAACTGAAGCTTTCTTT; CDR3 protein: CASSPITQGAWRTEAFF
J gene: TRBJ2-5; D gene: -; clone size: few; V gene: TRBV12-3/TRBV12-4; CDR3 DNA: TGTGCCAGCAGTTTATATTTCTTCGGGTCACTAGGTCGGGAGACCCAGTACTTC; CDR3 protein: CASSLYFFGSLGRETQYF
J gene: TRBJ1-1; D gene: -; clone size: -; V gene: TRBV28; CDR3 DNA: TGTGCCAGCAGTTCCAGTGGGTATAGCACTGAAGCTTTCTTT; CDR3 protein: CASSSSGYSTEAFF
J gene: TRBJ2-5; D gene: -; clone size: -; V gene: TRBV15; CDR3 DNA: TGTGCCACCAGCAGATCCGGGGAGACCCAGTACTTC; CDR3 protein: CATSRSGETQYF
J gene: TRBJ2-7; D gene: -; clone size: once; V gene: TRBV20-1; CDR3 DNA: TGCAGTGCTAGAGATGGGCAAAAAGGCTACGAGCAGTACTTC; CDR3 protein: CSARDGQKGYEQYF
J gene: TRBJ2-2; D gene: -; clone size: -; V gene: TRBV7-6; CDR3 DNA: TGTGCCAGCAGCCGTTTTAGCGGGAACACCGGGGAGCTGTTTTTT; CDR3 protein: CASSRFSGNTGELFF
J gene: TRBJ2-7; D gene: -; clone size: -; V gene: TRBV28; CDR3 DNA: TGTGCCAGCAGTCCCGGCGGCCTCTCCTACGAGCAGTACTTC; CDR3 protein: CASSPGGLSYEQYF
J gene: TRBJ2-5; D gene: TRBD2; clone size: few; V gene: TRBV7-2; CDR3 DNA: TGTGCCAGCAGCCGACGGTCCGGACTAGCGGGAGGACAGACCCAGTACTTC; CDR3 protein: CASSRRSGLAGGQTQYF
J gene: TRBJ2-2; D gene: TRBD1; clone size: many; V gene: TRBV27; CDR3 DNA: TGTGCCAGCAGCTCTGGATGGGGACAGGGTTCCGGGGAGCTGTTTTTT; CDR3 protein: CASSSGWGQGSGELFF
J gene: TRBJ1-5; D gene: -; clone size: -; V gene: TRBV24-1; CDR3 DNA: TGTGCCACCAGTGATCACAGGGGCAATCAGCCCCAGCATTTT; CDR3 protein: CATSDHRGNQPQHF
J gene: TRBJ2-1; D gene: TRBD1; clone size: -; V gene: TRBV7-3; CDR3 DNA: TGTGCCAGCAGCGGATTCCGGGACAGGGGCTCCTACAATGAGCAGTTCTTC; CDR3 protein: CASSGFRDRGSYNEQFF
J gene: TRBJ1-5; D gene: -; clone size: -; V gene: TRBV4-3; CDR3 DNA: TGCGCCAGCAGCCTGACCTGGGGGGGACGCCAGCCCCAGCATTTT; CDR3 protein: CASSLTWGGRQPQHF
J gene: TRBJ2-2; D gene: -; clone size: -; V gene: TRBV7-9; CDR3 DNA: TGTGCCAGCAGTTACCCACCGAGTTTCGGGGAGCTGTTTTTT; CDR3 protein: CASSYPPSFGELFF
J gene: TRBJ1-5; D gene: -; clone size: -; V gene: TRBV12-3/TRBV12-4; CDR3 DNA: TGTGCCAGCAGTTTAGGAGGGGGTTATAGCAATCAGCCCCAGCATTTT; CDR3 protein: CASSLGGGYSNQPQHF
J gene: TRBJ1-4; D gene: -; clone size: -; V gene: TRBV7-9; CDR3 DNA: TGTGCCAGCAGCAGACCGGGATCCGTAAACCGCTTTGCAACTAATGAAAAGCTGTTTTTT; CDR3 protein: CASSRPGSVNRFATNEKLFF
J gene: TRBJ2-1; D gene: TRBD2; clone size: -; V gene: TRBV7-8; CDR3 DNA: TGTGCCAGCAGCTTAGCAGCGGGAGCTTCTAATGAGCAGTTCTTC; CDR3 protein: CASSLAAGASNEQFF
J gene: TRBJ2-3; D gene: -; clone size: few; V gene: TRBV7-3; CDR3 DNA: TGTGCCAGCACTCTTGGGAGCCCCCAAGATACGCAGTATTTT; CDR3 protein: CASTLGSPQDTQYF
J gene: TRBJ1-3; D gene: -; clone size: -; V gene: TRBV6-6; CDR3 DNA: TGTGCCAGCAGTTACCCAGACACCATATATTTT; CDR3 protein: CASSYPDTIYF
J gene: TRBJ2-7; D gene: TRBD2; clone size: few; V gene: TRBV19; CDR3 DNA: TGTGCCAGTAGTCCGGGACTAGCGGGAGCCCGCTCCTACGAGCAGTACTTC; CDR3 protein: CASSPGLAGARSYEQYF
J gene: TRBJ1-2; D gene: -; clone size: few; V gene: TRBV12-3/TRBV12-4; CDR3 DNA: TGTGCCAGCAGCTCGGGACAAGTCGTAGGCTACACCTTC; CDR3 protein: CASSSGQVVGYTF
J gene: TRBJ2-3; D gene: -; clone size: few; V gene: TRBV6-2/TRBV6-3; CDR3 DNA: TGTGCCAGCAGGCTCGCGGGACTCTGGAAGGATACTAGCACAGATACGCAGTATTTT; CDR3 protein: CASRLAGLWKDTSTDTQYF
J gene: TRBJ2-7; D gene: TRBD2; clone size: -; V gene: TRBV12-3/TRBV12-4; CDR3 DNA: TGTGCCAACAGTTTACGAAGTAGCGGGAGCTACGAGCAGTACTTC; CDR3 protein: CANSLRSSGSYEQYF
J gene: TRBJ2-5; D gene: -; clone size: -; V gene: TRBV2; CDR3 DNA: TGTGCCAGCAGTGCGGGGATGGACGGTTGGGAGACCCAGTACTTC; CDR3 protein: CASSAGMDGWETQYF
J gene: TRBJ1-2; D gene: -; clone size: -; V gene: TRBV24-1; CDR3 DNA: TGTGCCACCAGTGTCTCGGAATCCTATGGCTACACCTTC; CDR3 protein: CATSVSESYGYTF
J gene: TRBJ2-1; D gene: TRBD2; clone size: -; V gene: TRBV5-5; CDR3 DNA: TGTGCCAGCAGCCCACCTACTGGCGGGAGGGAAAGCGCCTACAATGAGCAGTTCTTC; CDR3 protein: CASSPPTGGRESAYNEQFF
J gene: TRBJ1-2; D gene: -; clone size: -; V gene: TRBV20-1; CDR3 DNA: TGCAGTGCTAGTAGCCATCTGGCTAACTATGGCTACACCTTC; CDR3 protein: CSASSHLANYGYTF
J gene: TRBJ2-3; D gene: -; clone size: -; V gene: TRBV7-9; CDR3 DNA: TGTGCCAGCAGCTTGGCCCACAGCACAGATACGCAGTATTTT; CDR3 protein: CASSLAHSTDTQYF
J gene: TRBJ1-1; D gene: -; clone size: -; V gene: TRBV30; CDR3 DNA: TGTGCCTGGAGTGGACAGCCTAACACTGAAGCTTTCTTT; CDR3 protein: CAWSGQPNTEAFF
J gene: TRBJ1-1; D gene: -; clone size: few; V gene: TRBV6-2/TRBV6-3; CDR3 DNA: TGTGCCAGCAGTTACATCCGGAACACTGAAGCTTTCTTT; CDR3 protein: CASSYIRNTEAFF